These 26 T cell receptor beta chains originate from one sample sequenced in a study of blood T cell repertoires in COVID-19. Sequencing was performed with immunoSEQ multiplex PCR; in TCRdb, only in-frame clones are kept and a portion is missing. The sample lists over 65,000 clones; more than 80% were seen once. Sample: peripheral blood. These receptor sequences come from a man aged 25 to 45 with acute or convalescent COVID-19.

This chain uses TRBV19 with TRBJ1-4; weak D call: TRBD1 (5 bases). Trimming removed 7 bases from V and 12 bases from J, with 18 bases in between. The CDR3 is 13 amino acids. CDR1 is LNHDA, CDR2 SQIVND, per germline (reference sequence). CDR3 region: CASNGVRGSELFF. CDR3 in DNA: TGTGCCAGTAATGGGGTTCGGGGGTCGGAACTGTTTTTT.

This sequence joins TRBV4-1 and TRBJ1-4, with TRBD1 as a possible D gene (6 bases). The CDR3 runs 14 residues. The germline gives CDR1 MGHRA, CDR2 YSYEKL. V was clipped by 0 bases and J by 7 bases, with 9 bases between them. CDR3: CASSQDRGGEKLFF. CDR3 in DNA: TGCGCCAGCAGCCAAGATAGGGGGGGTGAAAAACTGTTTTTT.

The chain links TRBV9 to TRBJ2-7, with TRBD2 identical over 10 bases. This CDR3 region has 14 residues. Trimming at V came to 4 bases and at J to 7 bases, leaving 8 bases not matched to a gene. Germline CDR1 is SGDLS and CDR2 is YYNGEE. CDR3 coding DNA: TGTGCCAGCAGCTTCTCTAGCGGGGGAATGGAGCAGTACTTC. This translates into CASSFSSGGMEQYF.

The genes are TRBV28 and TRBJ2-5; 8 nucleotides align to TRBD1. J was trimmed by 5 bases and V by 5 bases; bases with no gene match: 13. The germline CDR1 and CDR2 sequences are MDHEN and SYDVKM. The CDR3 is 16 amino acids. CDR3 nucleotide sequence: TGTGCCAGCAGTCGCGGACAGGGTGGAGGTCAGGAGACCCAGTACTTC. It translates to CASSRGQGGGQETQYF. Complete variable domain (other parts from reference TRBV28 and TRBJ2-5): DVKVTQSSRYLVKRTGEKVFLECVQDMDHENMFWYRQDPGLGLRLIYFSYDVKMKEKGDIPEGYSVSREKKERFSLILESASTNQTSMYLCASSRGQGGGQETQYFGPGTRLLVL.

The genes are TRBV5-4 and TRBJ1-1; perhaps TRBD1 as D (6 bases). CDR1 and CDR2 (germline): SGHNT, YYREEE (reference sequence). CDR3 length equals 15 residues. The ends were cut back, 1 base at V and 10 bases at J, with 20 bases in the middle. CDR3 DNA sequence: TGTGCCAGCAGCTTGTTTCATTCAGGGGATGTTCGAGCTTTCTTT. Protein product: CASSLFHSGDVRAFF.

This rearrangement joins TRBV30 to TRBJ2-1; TRBD2 aligns across 11 bases. Germline V gene lookup returns CDR1 GTSNPN and CDR2 SVGIG (reference sequence). The junction had 9 bases not matched to a gene; V was cut back by 1 base and J by 7 bases. This CDR3 is built from 16 residues. The CDR3 sequence: CAWSAGTSGGGNEQFF. CDR3 nucleotide sequence: TGTGCCTGGAGTGCTGGGACTAGCGGAGGGGGGAATGAGCAGTTCTTC.

The chain employs TRBV19 and TRBJ1-5; TRBD1 aligns across 8 bases. This CDR3 has 16 residues. V shed 5 bases, J shed 5 bases, and the junction held 11 bases outside the gene matches. CDR1 and CDR2 from the germline V gene are LNHDA and SQIVND (reference sequence). This CDR3 reads CASSPGTGFFDQPQHF. CDR3 nucleotides: TGTGCCAGTAGTCCCGGGACAGGATTTTTTGATCAGCCCCAGCATTTT.

The V call is TRBV9, the J call TRBJ1-5; D perhaps matches TRBD1 (5 bases). This CDR3 has 15 residues. The V and J ends lost 0 bases and 7 bases respectively, with 14 bases between them. Germline CDR1 SGDLS, CDR2 YYNGEE. The CDR3 spells CASSVDGRVNQPQHF. DNA of the CDR3: TGTGCCAGCAGCGTAGATGGCAGGGTCAACCAGCCCCAGCATTTT.

This chain uses TRBV10-3 with TRBJ2-7, with D possibly matching TRBD1 (6 bases). The CDR3 extends over 11 amino acids. V lost 5 bases and J lost 6, with 8 bases in between. From germline, CDR1 is ENHRY and CDR2 SYGVKD. The CDR3 region has the DNA TGTGCCATCAGTAAAGGGGGCGAGCAGTACTTC. It specifies CAISKGGEQYF.

This sequence joins TRBV19 and TRBJ1-5, with D maybe TRBD1 (6 bases). The CDR3 loop spans 17 amino acids. The germline V gene has CDR1 LNHDA and CDR2 SQIVND (reference sequence). The V gene lost 5 bases and the J gene lost 0 bases, with 17 bases spanning the gap. The CDR3 region has the DNA TGTGCCAGTAGTGGACTCCCGGGACAATATAGCAATCAGCCCCAGCATTTT. It is translated as CASSGLPGQYSNQPQHF.

The J gene is TRBJ2-1, the V gene TRBV27; the D gene is possibly TRBD2 (7 bases). V was shortened by 3 bases and J by 9 bases, with 12 bases between the two germline ends. This CDR3 has 13 amino acids. Germline V CDR1 and CDR2: MNHEY, SMNVEV (reference sequence). The CDR3 is CASSFQGGGEQFF. DNA of the CDR3: TGTGCCAGCAGTTTCCAGGGAGGGGGTGAGCAGTTCTTC.

The chain has TRBV6-5 and TRBJ1-2; perhaps TRBD1 as D (6 bases). V lost 7 bases and J 8 bases, leaving 20 bases between the germline ends. Looked up from germline, CDR1 is MNHEY and CDR2 is SVGAGI. The CDR3 runs 14 residues. Here the CDR3 reads CASNWDDRFGGYTF. The CDR3 DNA is TGTGCCAGCAATTGGGACGACAGGTTTGGAGGCTACACCTTC.

This sequence joins TRBV7-9 and TRBJ1-6, with 9 bases fitting TRBD1. Germline V gene lookup returns CDR1 SEHNR and CDR2 FQNEAQ (reference sequence). The CDR3 runs 14 residues. The junction had 4 bases not matched to a gene; V was cut back by 4 bases and J by 9 bases. The chain's CDR3 is CASSSKDRGSPLHF. CDR3 DNA sequence: TGTGCCAGCAGCTCCAAGGACAGGGGTTCACCCCTCCACTTT.

The chain employs TRBV25-1 and TRBJ2-1, with 7 bases aligning to TRBD1. The trim removed 3 bases at V and 4 bases at J, leaving 9 bases unmatched. CDR1 MGHDK and CDR2 SYGVNS come from the germline V gene. The CDR3 runs 16 residues. The CDR3 DNA reads TGTGCCAGCAGTGACCTCGGGACAGTGGATTACAATGAGCAGTTCTTC. This encodes CASSDLGTVDYNEQFF.

This clone was seen only once. This chain links TRBV20-1 with TRBJ2-1; D is ambiguous. The V end was cut by 3 bases, the J end by 5 bases, with 11 bases between. Germline CDR1 and CDR2: DFQATT and SNEGSKA (reference sequence). The CDR3 is made up of 13 amino acids. The CDR3 loop is CSASPGGHNEQFF. For the CDR3, the DNA is TGCAGTGCTAGTCCCGGCGGCCACAATGAGCAGTTCTTC.

The chain is built from TRBV12-3 or TRBV12-4 and TRBJ2-7; TRBD2 is a possible D gene (7 bases). Trimming cost V 6 bases and J 6 bases, with 15 bases left between them. The CDR3 contains 13 residues. This CDR3 is CASSLRGQGEQYF. The CDR3 nucleotides are TGTGCCAGCAGCCTGCGGGGGCAGGGCGAGCAGTACTTC.

The genes are TRBV28 and TRBJ1-1, with a tentative D call TRBD1 (6 bases). Germline V gene lookup returns CDR1 MDHEN and CDR2 SYDVKM. V dropped 5 bases and J dropped 4 bases, with 17 bases sitting between them. The CDR3 sequence is 15 residues long. The CDR3 protein is CASSASDSLGTEAFF. CDR3 in DNA: TGTGCCAGCAGTGCTTCGGACAGCCTGGGCACTGAAGCTTTCTTT.

The chain uses TRBV11-2 and TRBJ2-3, with a weak D call TRBD2 (6 bases). Germline values: CDR1 SGHAT, CDR2 FQNNGV. The CDR3 totals 10 residues. V lost 8 bases and J lost 11, with 11 bases in between. CDR3 loop: CASSGLQQYF. CDR3 DNA sequence: TGTGCCAGCTCCGGACTACAGCAGTATTTT.

CDR3 protein: CASSPTVAYEQYF. The CDR3, as DNA: TGTGCCAGCTCACCAACAGTAGCCTACGAGCAGTACTTC. This chain connects TRBV18 to TRBJ2-7, with unresolved D. V was pared by 2 bases and J by 2 bases, with 7 bases between. Germline CDR1 and CDR2: KGHSH and LQKENI. The CDR3 is 13 residues long.

A single count supports this clone. The chain combines TRBV9 with TRBJ1-2; D call uncertain. V was pared by 0 bases and J by 8 bases, with 14 bases between. The CDR3 is 14 amino acids. In germline, CDR1 is SGDLS, CDR2 YYNGEE. DNA for the CDR3: TGTGCCAGCAGCGTAGAGTCGGGGTGGGGAGGCTACACCTTC. Its protein product is CASSVESGWGGYTF.

The V and J genes are TRBV25-1 and TRBJ2-1; D perhaps matches TRBD2 (5 bases). The germline V gene has CDR1 MGHDK and CDR2 SYGVNS. The CDR3 consists of 13 residues. The V gene lost 7 bases and the J gene lost 7 bases, with 14 bases spanning the gap. The CDR3 DNA sequence: TGTGCCAGCATCCGAAGCGGAGTTAATGAGCAGTTCTTC. Protein: CASIRSGVNEQFF.

The V and J genes are TRBV27 and TRBJ2-2; TRBD2 might be the D (6 bases). The CDR3 length is 15 residues. The germline CDR1 and CDR2 sequences are MNHEY and SMNVEV (reference sequence). The V end was cut by 1 base, the J end by 4 bases, with 10 bases between. In nucleotides, the CDR3 is TGTGCCAGCAGTTTATATAGCGGATCCACCGGGGAGCTGTTTTTT. Translating it yields CASSLYSGSTGELFF.

The sample holds one count of this clone. For the CDR3, the DNA is TGTGCCAGCAGTTCCTTGATTCTAGCGGAGACCCAGTACTTC. It yields the protein CASSSLILAETQYF. This chain joins TRBV28 and TRBJ2-5; D might be TRBD2 (6 bases). CDR3 length: 14 residues. CDR1 is MDHEN and CDR2 is SYDVKM in the germline V gene. With 4 bases removed from V and 5 bases from J, the gap between germline ends came to 14 bases.

The V gene is TRBV9, the J gene TRBJ2-3; 7 positions agree with TRBD2. Unmatched junction bases numbered 7, after V lost 6 bases and J lost 0 bases. Germline values: CDR1 SGDLS, CDR2 YYNGEE. The CDR3 sequence is 15 residues long. The CDR3 nucleotides read TGTGCCAGCACGCTAGCGGCTGGTAGCACAGATACGCAGTATTTT. This sequence encodes CASTLAAGSTDTQYF.

V is TRBV30 and J is TRBJ1-5, with a weak D call TRBD1 (6 bases). Deletions cut 0 bases from V and 5 bases from J, with 14 bases between. CDR1 and CDR2 (germline): GTSNPN, SVGIG (reference sequence). The CDR3 covers 15 residues. The CDR3 DNA reads as TGTGCCTGGAGTGTAGGGGGGGCCCCCTATCAGCCCCAGCATTTT. Translation: CAWSVGGAPYQPQHF.

V and J are TRBV5-1 and TRBJ1-2, with 8 bases lining up with TRBD1. V gave up 6 bases and J gave up 4 bases; unmatched junction bases: 17. This CDR3 region has 17 residues. CDR1 is SGHRS and CDR2 is YFSETQ in the germline V gene. As DNA, the CDR3 is TGCGCCAGCAAGCCCAGAATGACAGGGGAAGATAGCTATGGCTACACCTTC. This gives the protein CASKPRMTGEDSYGYTF.